Listed below are T cell receptor beta chains from one sample, sequenced in a study of human T cells and chemical hapten exposure. One entry per CDR3 protein results from TCRdb running MiXCR on the RACE reads. The sample records 100,000 or so distinct CDR3 sequences, 11% being singletons. The sample consisted of whole blood, taken in connection with sensitization to the hapten diphenylcyclopropenone (DPC). All receptors derive from a woman aged 40-49 years with alopecia areata. Some clones in this sample may be carry-over from other donors' samples. CDR3s include the opening cysteine and the closing phenylalanine or tryptophan. The order of the fields is CDR3 protein, CDR3 DNA, J gene, D gene, V gene, clone size. A D gene is named only where the DNA matches it firmly. A clone size is listed for some rows: how often the clone was seen (once, few, many), or a class if it is expanded.

CSARRVDRGDNQPQHF TGCAGTGCTAGAAGGGTCGACAGGGGGGACAATCAGCCCCAGCATTTT TRBJ1-5 TRBD1 TRBV20-1 medium-sized
CASSLVHLGELFF TGTGCCAGCAGCTTAGTCCATCTCGGGGAGCTGTTTTTT TRBJ2-2 NA TRBV7-2 many
CASSLRGPDNSPLHF TGTGCCAGCAGCTTAAGGGGGCCTGATAATTCACCCCTCCACTTT TRBJ1-6 TRBD1 TRBV5-4 few
CAISLGLSEAFF TGTGCCATATCTTTAGGACTCTCAGAAGCTTTCTTT TRBJ1-1 NA TRBV10-3 many
CATRYNNEQFF TGCGCCACCCGGTATAACAATGAGCAGTTCTTC TRBJ2-1 NA TRBV10-1 many
CASSSQGYGANVLTF TGTGCCAGCAGCTCACAGGGGTACGGGGCCAACGTCCTGACTTTC TRBJ2-6 TRBD1 TRBV7-2 few
CASSLAGGRTGELFF TGTGCCAGCAGTTTAGCGGGAGGACGTACCGGGGAGCTGTTTTTT TRBJ2-2 TRBD2 TRBV28 many
CASSESLGKGTGYTF TGTGCCAGCAGTGAATCCCTTGGGAAAGGGACTGGCTACACCTTC TRBJ1-2 NA TRBV25-1 many
CASSQGRTGQETQYF TGCGCCAGCAGCCAAGGCAGGACAGGGCAAGAGACCCAGTACTTC TRBJ2-5 TRBD1 TRBV4-3 few
CASSYSDSGANVLTF TGTGCCAGCAGTTATTCAGACTCTGGGGCCAACGTCCTGACTTTC TRBJ2-6 NA TRBV6-2/TRBV6-3 NA
CASSQGQGNSPLHF TGTGCCAGCAGCCAAGGACAGGGTAATTCACCCCTCCACTTT TRBJ1-6 TRBD1 TRBV3-1 NA
CSVALAGETQYF TGCAGCGTTGCACTAGCGGGAGAGACCCAGTACTTC TRBJ2-5 TRBD2 TRBV29-1 NA
CASSVVQGHGYTF TGTGCCAGCAGCGTAGTACAGGGCCATGGCTACACCTTC TRBJ1-2 NA TRBV9 NA
CASSLRMNTEAFF TGTGCCAGCAGCTTACGTATGAACACTGAAGCTTTCTTT TRBJ1-1 NA TRBV7-2 few
CASSYGVNTGELFF TGTGCCAGCAGTTACGGGGTGAACACCGGGGAGCTGTTTTTT TRBJ2-2 NA TRBV6-5 few
CASSQGLTNEKLFF TGTGCCAGCAGCCAGGGCCTCACTAATGAAAAACTGTTTTTT TRBJ1-4 NA TRBV28 many
CASSSSGAPRQPQHF NA TRBJ1-5 NA TRBV28 few
CASSEAARQETQYF TGTGCCAGCAGTGAAGCGGCGAGGCAAGAGACCCAGTACTTC TRBJ2-5 NA TRBV2 few
CSARDPTSGSYEQYF TGCAGTGCTAGAGATCCGACTAGCGGGAGTTACGAGCAGTACTTC TRBJ2-7 TRBD2 TRBV20-1 many
CSALFRRTYNEQFF TGCAGTGCTCTCTTTCGGCGGACCTACAATGAGCAGTTCTTC TRBJ2-1 NA TRBV20-1 NA
CASTPRASGRRTYNEQFF TGTGCCAGCACCCCCCGGGCTAGCGGGAGGAGGACCTACAATGAGCAGTTCTTC TRBJ2-1 TRBD2 TRBV6-2/TRBV6-3 many
CASRARLAGNTIYF TGTGCCAGCAGGGCCAGGCTGGCTGGAAACACCATATATTTT TRBJ1-3 NA TRBV12-3/TRBV12-4 many
CASSPGTGSNYEQFF TGTGCCAGCAGCCCTGGGACAGGGTCTAACTATGAGCAGTTCTTC TRBJ2-1 TRBD1 TRBV5-6 many
CASSPRSGQGYNEQFF TGTGCCAGCAGCCCTCGATCCGGACAGGGCTACAATGAGCAGTTCTTC TRBJ2-1 TRBD1 TRBV7-8 NA
CASTGTARQQYF TGTGCCAGCACGGGGACAGCCCGGCAGCAGTACTTC TRBJ2-7 TRBD1 TRBV28 NA
CASTVGRSGYEQYF TGTGCCAGCACCGTCGGTCGGTCGGGCTACGAGCAGTACTTC TRBJ2-7 NA TRBV7-2 few
CSARLLDPPEGDTQYF TGCAGTGCTAGACTCTTAGACCCTCCTGAGGGAGATACGCAGTATTTT TRBJ2-3 NA TRBV20-1 many
CASRPQGSTDTQYF TGTGCCAGCAGGCCCCAGGGAAGCACAGATACGCAGTATTTT TRBJ2-3 NA TRBV5-4 many
CASIPRGQGASTTGELFF TGTGCCAGCATCCCCCGGGGACAGGGGGCTTCGACCACCGGGGAGCTGTTTTTT TRBJ2-2 TRBD1 TRBV7-9 many
CASSDPGHSLYEQYF TGTGCCAGCAGTGATCCGGGACACTCTCTCTACGAGCAGTACTTC TRBJ2-7 NA TRBV25-1 few
CASSFPGQGSGYTF TGTGCCAGCAGCTTTCCGGGACAGGGGAGCGGCTACACCTTC TRBJ1-2 TRBD1 TRBV7-2 many
CSAKGPGLAGINEQFF TGCAGTGCTAAGGGCCCCGGACTAGCGGGAATCAATGAGCAGTTCTTC TRBJ2-1 TRBD2 TRBV20-1 NA
CASSPSRTDTQYF TGTGCCAGCAGCCCAAGTCGCACAGATACGCAGTATTTT TRBJ2-3 NA TRBV7-2 few
CASSSKLRTGAYEQYF TGTGCCAGCAGTTCTAAACTCAGGACAGGAGCCTACGAGCAGTACTTC TRBJ2-7 TRBD1 TRBV27 many
CASSGLAGVYEQYF TGTGCCAGCAGCGGACTAGCGGGAGTTTACGAGCAGTACTTC TRBJ2-7 TRBD2 TRBV27 many
CASSRTSTTDTQYF TGTGCCAGCAGCCGGACTAGCACGACAGATACGCAGTATTTT TRBJ2-3 TRBD2 TRBV12-3/TRBV12-4 few
CAWTKLALTYEQYF TGTGCCTGGACCAAACTAGCGCTTACCTACGAGCAGTACTTC TRBJ2-7 TRBD2 TRBV30 many
CASSQDSRQVREQFF TGCGCCAGCAGCCAAGATTCTAGACAGGTACGGGAGCAGTTCTTC TRBJ2-1 NA TRBV4-3 few
CASSPVGQGVQPQHF TGTGCCAGCAGTCCGGTGGGACAGGGGGTTCAGCCCCAGCATTTT TRBJ1-5 TRBD1 TRBV27 medium-sized
CASQARQGISYEQYF TGTGCCAGCCAAGCGAGACAGGGGATATCCTACGAGCAGTACTTC TRBJ2-7 TRBD1 TRBV6-2/TRBV6-3 many
CASSQPGQGVVKNIQYF TGCGCCAGCAGCCAACCCGGACAGGGGGTAGTCAAAAACATTCAGTACTTC TRBJ2-4 TRBD1 TRBV4-1 many
CASSLASTSGANEQFF TGTGCCAGCAGTTTAGCCTCGACTAGCGGGGCCAATGAGCAGTTCTTC TRBJ2-1 TRBD2 TRBV12-3/TRBV12-4 few
CASSEGHLSSYEQYF TGTGCCAGCAGCGAGGGACATCTCAGCTCCTACGAGCAGTACTTC TRBJ2-7 NA TRBV6-1 NA
CATSLGTAWGNQPQHF TGTGCCACCAGCCTTGGGACAGCCTGGGGCAATCAGCCCCAGCATTTT TRBJ1-5 TRBD1 TRBV15 many
CATQRAAYNEQFF TGTGCCACCCAGCGGGCAGCTTACAATGAGCAGTTCTTC TRBJ2-1 NA TRBV5-4 once
CASSSGQPYAYGYTF TGTGCCAGCAGCTCGGGACAGCCGTATGCCTATGGCTACACCTTC TRBJ1-2 TRBD1 TRBV6-1 many
CASSYYGEAFF TGTGCCAGCAGTTACTACGGTGAAGCTTTCTTT TRBJ1-1 NA TRBV6-2/TRBV6-3 few
CAISAPGLAGGPADTQYF TGTGCCATCAGTGCCCCGGGACTAGCGGGAGGGCCGGCAGATACGCAGTATTTT TRBJ2-3 TRBD2 TRBV10-3 NA
CASSQESGLGNSPLHF TGCGCCAGCAGCCAAGAGAGCGGGCTTGGGAATTCACCCCTCCACTTT TRBJ1-6 NA TRBV4-1 many
CSALTGYNEQFF TGCAGCGCACTAACTGGATACAATGAGCAGTTCTTC TRBJ2-1 NA TRBV29-1 NA
CASRPLAGHNEQFF TGTGCCAGCAGACCTCTAGCGGGACACAATGAGCAGTTCTTC TRBJ2-1 TRBD2 TRBV5-4 many
CASRQRGQPQHF TGTGCCAGCAGGCAGAGGGGTCAGCCCCAGCATTTT TRBJ1-5 NA TRBV12-3/TRBV12-4 many
CAIRGDSYGYTF TGTGCCATCAGGGGGGACAGCTATGGCTACACCTTC TRBJ1-2 TRBD1 TRBV10-3 NA
CASSPVGQDLAFF TGTGCCAGCAGCCCAGTCGGGCAGGACTTGGCTTTCTTT TRBJ1-1 NA TRBV4-2 many